This T cell receptor (beta chain) was captured in a study of blood T cells in healthy people across ages. General study points: The fall in TCR beta diversity per million T cells was roughly linear with age. Higher naive T cell percentage went strongly together with higher TCR beta diversity.

Sample-barcoded 5' priming and a J-beta primer mix drove a second PCR of 7 to 11 cycles. Sequencing of every sample gave 2.5 million or more CDR3-containing paired-end reads. TCRdb re-analysed the 5' RACE reads in MiXCR, keeping a single row per CDR3 protein. The table has hundreds of thousands of distinct CDR3 sequences, roughly 32% seen once. Peripheral blood, around 10 milliliters per donor, was collected. This clonotype was counted many times. Its specificity is unknown. CDR3 length: 15 amino acids. Trimming cost V 3 bases and J 1 base, with 10 bases left between them. Per the germline V gene, CDR1 is LGHDT and CDR2 is YNNKEL (reference sequence).

The receptor was isolated from an elderly woman in good health. Sequencing was performed on blood. The chain is built from TRBV3-1 and TRBJ1-5; no firm D call. CDR3 bases: TGTGCCAGCAGCCAGGGATTGGGAAGCAATCAGCCCCAGCATTTT. Amino acids: CASSQGLGSNQPQHF.